This TCR beta chain derives from a study of cytomegalovirus exposure and HLA in healthy donors (dated by TCRdb to about 2017). For the study in its entirety: An earlier analysis of approximately 640 of the donors reported about 290 Gb of sequence data and 117 million unique TCR beta sequences from around 200 million T cells. The study aimed to test whether signatures of past pathogen exposure could be identified by cataloging public T cell receptors. The later analysis used no new phenotypic data to find candidate immune exposures, relying instead on TCR beta sequences and their occurrence across donors. A later genetic analysis took genome-wide SNP genotypes for about three fifths of the roughly 700 donors and used that subset as a discovery cohort. Five DR-DQ haplotypes were treated as single units for association and clustering because of strong linkage in the cohort. In an earlier analysis of around 540 of the donors, high-throughput TCR beta sequencing was used to judge whether each TCR beta V gene segment behaved as functional or pseudogenic. Among the roughly 380 genotyped donors, approximately 81% belonged to the genetic ancestry cluster associated with self-reported Caucasian donors. The number of donors typed differed by locus, with roughly 629-640 for A, B, C, DRB1 and DQB1, over 500 for DQA1, about 610 for DPA1, and 400 to 490 for DPB1. Across 300 to 400 genotyped donors of the cohort, an average of roughly 250,000 unique TCR beta nucleotide sequences per donor were sequenced, and 15% to 20% of those sequences were non-productive. HLA typing included class I and class II loci at four-digit resolution. Alongside the repertoire data, information on donor age, sex, ethnicity and CMV serostatus was compiled. Along with the roughly 710-subject first cohort, a separate validation cohort of over a hundred different subjects was used. Roughly 300 gigabases of sequencing data and around 88 million unique TCR sequences made up an early release that covered approximately 700 HLA-typed donors. To predict cytomegalovirus infection status, the study combined high-throughput TCR immunosequencing, statistical association of individual TCRs with disease status, and machine learning. A later analysis re-analyzed previously published TCR beta repertoires from several hundred donors and added high-resolution HLA genotyping to study TCR occurrence patterns. Every discovery cohort repertoire had been produced on one sequencing platform. The study used immunosequencing to profile the T cell repertoires of approximately 630 subjects and linked those repertoires to cytomegalovirus serostatus. General findings and caveats noted by the study authors: The authors suggested that the approach could potentially be extended to other disease states and immunological phenotypes. A few of the identified cytomegalovirus-associated TCR beta chains were confirmed in vitro to be specific for cytomegalovirus antigens. A later analysis found that HLA-associated TCR beta chains were more clonally expanded and had lower generation probabilities than equally common non-associated chains. The presence/absence analyses assumed that sequencing depth was roughly uniform across donors, and that assumption may not be true. According to a later genetic analysis, donors in an Asian-associated ancestry cluster had fewer N-insertions in productive TCRs than the approximately 700-donor mean. In both the original and validation cohorts, the classifier was reported to diagnose cytomegalovirus status with high specificity and sensitivity. At a false discovery rate of 0.05, a later analysis linked 16,951 TCR beta sequences to specific HLA alleles. A group of highly shared sequence variants was considered likely to be a technical artifact of the sequencing pipeline. The cohort was sequenced for TCR beta chains only, and without alpha or paired-chain data the features that could be detected were limited. For the cohort, immune exposure information was limited to CMV serostatus. A further reported finding was that TCR beta sequences accurately predicted the HLA-A and HLA-B alleles for most subjects in the first cohort. A later analysis found that most CMV-associated TCR beta chains appeared HLA-restricted, with HLA associations seemingly driven largely by CMV exposure. In an earlier analysis of around 600 of the donors, most TCR beta V segments were observed in productive rearrangements about 90% or about 30% of the time, broadly matching IMGT annotations. Several of the top co-occurrence clusters appeared to be linked to parvovirus B19, influenza, CMV and Epstein-Barr virus, according to a later analysis. Because HLA typing was missing for some donors at each locus, association tests included only the typed subset. When HLA alleles, especially DR and DQ, strongly co-occurred, attributing TCR associations to individual alleles was difficult. Across donors, most TCR sequences were observed very rarely, whereas some public TCRs were present in many individuals. Some IMGT-functional V segments, including TRBV6-2 and TRBV6-3, could not be told apart with the 87-base-pair reads, so those segments were excluded. Linkage disequilibrium might explain the correlated functional status among segregating V segments, but an unknown experimental factor could not be excluded. In the study, around 150 TCR beta chains were listed as associated with cytomegalovirus. An association between a missense DCLRE1C variant and V-gene and J-gene trimming of TCR beta chains was found in a later genetic analysis and replicated in an independent cohort. According to a later analysis, TCR association rates differed among HLA loci, with DRB1 alleles showing the most associated TCRs and HLA-C alleles showing the fewest. Fewer than 20 rarely observed V segments, including chromosome 9 orphons, were excluded from the earlier analysis of a few hundred of the donors because counts were too low.

The receptor library was made with the immunoSEQ multiplex PCR assay. The multiplex PCR relied on a mix of 60 forward primers for TCR Vbeta segments and 13 reverse primers for TCR Jbeta segments. Amplification of the CDR3 region of rearranged TCR beta genes was performed with a multiplex PCR assay on genomic DNA. The Illumina HiSeq System was used to sequence the amplified TCR beta libraries as 87-base-pair reads. On the authors' methods: In a later analysis, tens of millions of unique TCR beta chains were counted across the 650 to 750 repertoires, and approximately 9.9 million of these chains were shared by at least two donors. A nearest-neighbor algorithm error-corrected the raw reads and collapsed the reads into unique sequences, merging closely related sequences to remove PCR and sequencing errors. Alignment of CDR3 sequences to IMGT reference sequences was used to assign V, D and J gene segments. For a sequence to be retained, a match of at least six nucleotides was required to both a V gene segment and a J gene segment. A rearrangement was called productive if the CDR3 had no stop codons and remained in frame with V and J, and every other rearrangement was called non-productive. Following IMGT convention, CDR3 was defined as the stretch from the second conserved V-encoded cysteine up to the conserved J-encoded phenylalanine. The earlier analysis of approximately 590 of the donors excluded any sequence lacking an unambiguous match to a single V gene segment. In an earlier analysis of 587 of the donors, V segments were called functional above 56.7% productive rearrangements and were called segregating when the between-donor standard deviation exceeded 5%. A statistical classification framework was built for diagnosing cytomegalovirus status from the catalog of TCR beta chain sequences. In a later analysis, TCR nucleotide sequences were compared against IMGT/GENE-DB human TR gene sequences so that V and J genes could be assigned. Using the TCRdist pipeline, a later analysis assigned CDR3 sequences along with most-parsimonious VDJ recombination scenarios. In a later analysis, every TCR beta chain was defined by the combination of its CDR3 amino acid sequence and its V-gene family, and reads without a unique V-gene family were dropped. To address suspected cross-contamination and a sequencing artifact, a later analysis removed roughly 640 highly shared, low-generation-probability nucleotide sequences. In a later analysis, a clonal expansion index for each public chain was calculated from normalized within-repertoire ranks of inferred template counts. In a later analysis, generation probabilities were computed with a VDJ recombination model fitted to out-of-frame rearrangements, and the resulting probabilities were checked against IGoR. Hypergeometric tests were used in a later analysis to score TCR-TCR, TCR-HLA and TCR-CMV co-occurrence, with a repertoire-size bias correction applied to the TCR pairs. False discovery rates were estimated in a later analysis by permuting HLA or CMV assignments 20 times. In a later analysis, co-occurring TCRs were grouped with DBSCAN, and TCRdist sequence similarity was added when clustering was performed within HLA-allele-positive subsets. Co-occurrence clustering excluded repertoires with fewer than 30,000 or more than 120,000 public chains, plus five with anomalous nucleotide sharing. This immuneACCESS table, as held by TCRdb, lists in-frame sequences with V and J called but not all clones. Of the missing ones, under half trace to an unresolved V gene in checked studies; the others have no known cause. The V and J calls and clone size were taken over from that table, and D and trimming were inferred from the DNA. The sample table holds tens of thousands of clones, of which approximately 72% were seen once. The top ten clones comprise around 10% of the sample.

The cohort comprised under 700 healthy bone marrow donors. Cohort members were all nominally healthy when sampled, although unrecorded immune exposures were likely present. The donor tested CMV seropositive, placing the donor among the 310 or so seropositive members of the cohort. Each donor provided a peripheral blood sample, and peripheral blood mononuclear cells were used for TCR beta sequencing. Genomic DNA was extracted from the blood cell samples with the Qiagen DNeasy Blood Extraction Kit. Taken from cysteine to phenylalanine, the CDR3 has 15 residues. The sequence is cut down to CDR3 DNA, 45 bases in frame from base 1. V is cut by 4 bases and J by 6 bases, and the space between the germline ends is 20 bases. Taken from the germline V gene, the CDR1 and CDR2 loops are SGHRS and YFSETQ. For this clone: No cognate antigen has been identified for it. No base quality values were provided; no much bigger clone lies one nucleotide off.

Sequenced material: PBMCs. The TCR comes from a woman aged 40-49 years in good health and CMV-seropositive. The chain is assembled from TRBV5-1 and TRBJ2-7; the best D guess is TRBD1, with 7 bases matching. Here the CDR3 is given as CASSAVGRGTLEQYF. The nucleotide sequence is TGCGCCAGCAGCGCGGTTGGCAGGGGGACTCTCGAGCAGTACTTC.